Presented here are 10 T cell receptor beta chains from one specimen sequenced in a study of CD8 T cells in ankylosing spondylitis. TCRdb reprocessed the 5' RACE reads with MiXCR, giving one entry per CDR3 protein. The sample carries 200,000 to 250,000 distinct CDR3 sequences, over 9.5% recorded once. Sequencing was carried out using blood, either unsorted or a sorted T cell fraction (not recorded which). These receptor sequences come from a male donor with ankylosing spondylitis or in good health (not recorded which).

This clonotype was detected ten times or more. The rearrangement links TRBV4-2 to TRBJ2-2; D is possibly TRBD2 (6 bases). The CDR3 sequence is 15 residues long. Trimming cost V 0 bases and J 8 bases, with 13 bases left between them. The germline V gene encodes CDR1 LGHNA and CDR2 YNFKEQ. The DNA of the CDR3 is TGTGCCAGCAGCCAAGATGGGACTCAGCCGGGGGAGCTGTTTTTT. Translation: CASSQDGTQPGELFF.

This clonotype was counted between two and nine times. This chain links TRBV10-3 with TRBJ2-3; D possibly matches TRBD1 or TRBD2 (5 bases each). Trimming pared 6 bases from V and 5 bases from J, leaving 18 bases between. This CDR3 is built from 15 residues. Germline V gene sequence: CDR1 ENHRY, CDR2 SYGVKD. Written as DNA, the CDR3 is TGTGCCATCAGGAAAGGGGAGAACTTCGGAGATACGCAGTATTTT. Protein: CAIRKGENFGDTQYF.

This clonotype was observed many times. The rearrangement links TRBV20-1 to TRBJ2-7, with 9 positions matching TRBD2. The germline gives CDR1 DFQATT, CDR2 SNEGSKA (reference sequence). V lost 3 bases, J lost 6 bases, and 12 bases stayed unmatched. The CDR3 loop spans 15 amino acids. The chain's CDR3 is CSASPISAGGSEQYF. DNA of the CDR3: TGCAGTGCTAGCCCCATTTCGGCGGGGGGGTCCGAGCAGTACTTC.

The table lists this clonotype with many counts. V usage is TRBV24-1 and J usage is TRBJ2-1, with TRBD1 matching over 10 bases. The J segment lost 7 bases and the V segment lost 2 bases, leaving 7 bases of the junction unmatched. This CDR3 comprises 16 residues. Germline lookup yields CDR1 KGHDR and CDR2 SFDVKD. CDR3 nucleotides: TGTGCCACCAGTGATTATAGACAGGGGGCTGTAAATGAGCAGTTCTTC. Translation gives CATSDYRQGAVNEQFF.

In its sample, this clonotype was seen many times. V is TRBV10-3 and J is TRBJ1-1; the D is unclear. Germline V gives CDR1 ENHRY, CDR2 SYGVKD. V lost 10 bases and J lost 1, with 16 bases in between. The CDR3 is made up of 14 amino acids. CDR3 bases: TGTGCCACTGCGTGGGATCAGGAGAACACTGAAGCTTTCTTT. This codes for CATAWDQENTEAFF.

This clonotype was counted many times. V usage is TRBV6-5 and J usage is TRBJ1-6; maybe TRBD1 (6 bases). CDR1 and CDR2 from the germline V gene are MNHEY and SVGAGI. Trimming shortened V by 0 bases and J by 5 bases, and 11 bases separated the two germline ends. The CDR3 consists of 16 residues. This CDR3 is CASSYSWGLDNSPLHF. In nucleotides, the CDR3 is TGTGCCAGCAGTTACTCTTGGGGGCTAGATAATTCACCCCTCCACTTT.

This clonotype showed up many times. DNA for the CDR3: TGTGCCAGCAGCTTAGGGGAGGCGGGGTCCGGATCTGGAAACACCATATATTTT. Amino acids: CASSLGEAGSGSGNTIYF. The V gene is TRBV11-1, the J gene TRBJ1-3, with unresolved D. CDR3 length equals 18 residues. Germline V gene data show CDR1 as SGHAT and CDR2 as FQDESV (reference sequence). Trimming removed 1 base at V and 1 base at J, with 17 bases between.

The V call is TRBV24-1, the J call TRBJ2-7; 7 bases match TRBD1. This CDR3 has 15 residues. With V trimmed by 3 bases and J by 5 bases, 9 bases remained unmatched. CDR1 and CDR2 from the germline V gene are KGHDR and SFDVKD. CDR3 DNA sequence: TGTGCCACCAGTGATGCCGGGACAGTTACCAACGAGCAGTACTTC. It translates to CATSDAGTVTNEQYF.

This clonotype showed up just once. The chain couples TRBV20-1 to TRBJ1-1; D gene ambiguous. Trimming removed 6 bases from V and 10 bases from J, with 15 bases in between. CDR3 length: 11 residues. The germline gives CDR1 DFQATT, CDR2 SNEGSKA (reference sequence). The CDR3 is CSAAGRALAFF. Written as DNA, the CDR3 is TGCAGTGCAGCCGGACGGGCGCTAGCTTTCTTT.

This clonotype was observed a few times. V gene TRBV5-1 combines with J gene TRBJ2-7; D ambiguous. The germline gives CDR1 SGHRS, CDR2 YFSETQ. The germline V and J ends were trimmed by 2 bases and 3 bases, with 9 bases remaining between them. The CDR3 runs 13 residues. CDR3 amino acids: CASSFSGGYEQYF. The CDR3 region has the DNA TGCGCCAGCAGCTTTTCGGGCGGCTACGAGCAGTACTTC.